Each of the 29 T cell receptor beta chains below was sequenced from the same sample in a study of radiotherapy plus CTLA-4 blockade in lung cancer. Using immunoSEQ multiplex PCR, the repertoire was profiled, and TCRdb retains in-frame clones only, with some absent. The table includes roughly 1,500 clones, 75% to 90% detected once. The input for sequencing was tumor tissue, taken from a patient treated with radiotherapy plus ipilimumab. Receptor source: a human donor with non-small cell lung cancer who had a complete response to radiotherapy plus ipilimumab.

The chain joins TRBV15 to TRBJ2-1; tentatively, D is TRBD1 (5 bases). Looked up from germline, CDR1 is LNHNV and CDR2 is YYDKDF (reference sequence). V was clipped by 0 bases and J by 7 bases, with 10 bases between them. The CDR3 length is 14 residues. CDR3 residues: CATSRETELNEQFF. The CDR3 region has the DNA TGTGCCACCAGCAGAGAGACAGAACTTAATGAGCAGTTCTTC.

This clone was observed once. The gene calls are TRBV9 and TRBJ2-1; 10 bases align to TRBD2. The V gene end was trimmed by 1 base and the J gene end by 3 bases; junction bases not matched to a gene: 4. The CDR3 covers 16 residues. Germline CDR1 is SGDLS and CDR2 is YYNGEE. CDR3 loop: CASSVTWTSGYNEQFF. DNA for the CDR3: TGTGCCAGCAGCGTAACTTGGACTAGCGGCTACAATGAGCAGTTCTTC.

The chain carries TRBV19 and TRBJ1-5; 8 bases are a match to TRBD1. CDR3 length equals 16 residues. V lost 4 bases to trimming and J lost 3 bases; unmatched junction nucleotides: 8. CDR1 is LNHDA and CDR2 is SQIVND in the germline V gene (reference sequence). CDR3 in DNA: TGTGCCAGTAGTAATTGGTCAGGGGGCATCAATCAGCCCCAGCATTTT. Its translation is CASSNWSGGINQPQHF.

The chain couples TRBV5-1 to TRBJ2-5, with 7 bases matching TRBD1. V gave up 3 bases and J gave up 3 bases; unmatched junction bases: 5. Germline V CDR1 and CDR2: SGHRS, YFSETQ. The CDR3 loop spans 14 amino acids. As DNA, the CDR3 is TGCGCCAGCAGCTCTCTCAGGGGGAAAGAGACCCAGTACTTC. Translated, it gives CASSSLRGKETQYF. The full variable domain, its missing parts supplied by reference TRBV5-1 and TRBJ2-5, is KAGVTQTPRYLIKTRGQQVTLSCSPISGHRSVSWYQQTPGQGLQFLFEYFSETQRNKGNFPGRFSGRQFSNSRSEMNVSTLELGDSALYLCASSSLRGKETQYFGPGTRLLVL.

A single count supports this clone. For the CDR3, the DNA is TGTGCCAGCAGCTTAGAGACAGGGGAACGAGAGACCCAGTACTTC. This translates into CASSLETGERETQYF. The V and J genes are TRBV7-6 and TRBJ2-5, with TRBD1 matching 8 bases. CDR3 length: 15 residues. The ends lost 1 base at V and 4 bases at J; junction bases unmatched: 5. Germline CDR1 SGHVS, CDR2 FNYEAQ.

J is TRBJ1-2 and V is TRBV5-1; D unclear. Germline V lookup: CDR1 SGHRS, CDR2 YFSETQ. Trimming shortened V by 6 bases and J by 6 bases, and 12 bases separated the two germline ends. The CDR3 is 12 amino acids. This chain's CDR3 is CASTVGENGYTF. The CDR3 DNA reads TGCGCCAGCACAGTGGGTGAAAATGGCTACACCTTC. Looking up the rest from reference TRBV5-1 and TRBJ1-2 gives the full variable domain: KAGVTQTPRYLIKTRGQQVTLSCSPISGHRSVSWYQQTPGQGLQFLFEYFSETQRNKGNFPGRFSGRQFSNSRSEMNVSTLELGDSALYLCASTVGENGYTFGSGTRLTVV.

The chain couples TRBV5-4 to TRBJ2-2; 9 bases line up with TRBD1. CDR1 is SGHNT and CDR2 is YYREEE in the germline V gene (reference sequence). The V gene end was trimmed by 4 bases and the J gene end by 5 bases; junction bases not matched to a gene: 6. The CDR3 extends over 15 amino acids. The CDR3 reads CASSTTGGTTGELFF. For the CDR3, the DNA is TGTGCCAGCAGCACCACAGGGGGCACGACCGGGGAGCTGTTTTTT.

This chain links TRBV14 with TRBJ1-1, with D perhaps matching TRBD1 (5 bases). V lost 0 bases and J 4 bases, leaving 9 bases between the germline ends. Per germline, CDR1 SGHDN and CDR2 FVKESK. The CDR3 sequence is 14 residues long. CDR3 sequence (DNA): TGTGCCAGCAGCCAAGAATCCAGGGTCACTGAAGCTTTCTTT. It specifies CASSQESRVTEAFF. Full variable domain (rest looked up from reference TRBV14 and TRBJ1-1): EAGVTQFPSHSVIEKGQTVTLRCDPISGHDNLYWYRRVMGKEIKFLLHFVKESKQDESGMPNNRFLAERTGGTYSTLKVQPAELEDSGVYFCASSQESRVTEAFFGQGTRLTVV.

The gene calls are TRBV5-1 and TRBJ1-1, with TRBD1 identical over 7 bases. CDR1 is SGHRS, CDR2 YFSETQ, per germline. CDR3 length: 13 amino acids. J was trimmed by 8 bases and V by 2 bases; bases with no gene match: 6. The CDR3 coding sequence is TGCGCCAGCAGCTTAGGCCTGGACAGGGAAGCTTTCTTT. This translates into CASSLGLDREAFF.

The chain has TRBV9 and TRBJ2-1, with TRBD2 identical over 13 bases. V shed 3 bases, J shed 4 bases, and the junction held 1 base outside the gene matches. Germline-derived CDR1 and CDR2 are SGDLS and YYNGEE. This CDR3 spans 15 amino acids. The CDR3 region is CASSATSGGYNEQFF. CDR3 DNA: TGTGCCAGCAGCGCGACTAGCGGGGGGTACAATGAGCAGTTCTTC.

The chain uses TRBV19 and TRBJ1-2; D is unclear. With 6 bases removed from V and 4 bases from J, the gap between germline ends came to 15 bases. This CDR3 is built from 14 residues. CDR1 is LNHDA and CDR2 is SQIVND in the germline V gene (reference sequence). The CDR3 loop is CASSLRSQIYGYTF. The CDR3 DNA follows: TGTGCCAGTAGCCTCCGTTCTCAGATCTATGGCTACACCTTC.

The chain recombines TRBV7-2 with TRBJ1-4; 7 bases map to TRBD1. Germline V gives CDR1 SGHTA, CDR2 FQGNSA. Trimming removed 5 bases from V and 7 bases from J; junction bases left unmatched: 4. The CDR3 covers 13 residues. The CDR3 is CASSLRTGEKLFF. DNA for the CDR3: TGTGCCAGCAGCCTGAGGACAGGTGAAAAACTGTTTTTT.

V usage is TRBV29-1 and J usage is TRBJ1-1; no reliable D call. The ends were cut back, 3 bases at V and 4 bases at J, with 9 bases in the middle. Looked up from germline, CDR1 is SQVTM and CDR2 is ANQGSEA. The CDR3 runs 12 residues. CDR3 DNA: TGCAGCGTTGAGGAGGGAAGCACTGAAGCTTTCTTT. Translating it yields CSVEEGSTEAFF.

The chain has TRBV4-3 and TRBJ2-7, with 7 bases aligning to TRBD1. Germline V CDR1 and CDR2: LGHNA, YSLEER. The CDR3 is made up of 15 amino acids. The trim removed 2 bases at V and 3 bases at J, leaving 7 bases unmatched. This CDR3 reads CASSQFRDSLYEQYF. The CDR3 coding sequence is TGCGCCAGCAGCCAATTCCGGGACAGTCTCTACGAGCAGTACTTC.

The chain has TRBV12-5 and TRBJ1-2, with no clear D. Trimming took off 1 base at V and 0 bases at J, with 9 bases between the two ends. Germline lookup yields CDR1 LGHNT and CDR2 FRNRAP. This CDR3 region has 15 residues. The CDR3 DNA sequence: TGTGCTAGTGGTTTGGAACCCGGATCTAACTATGGCTACACCTTC. Protein product: CASGLEPGSNYGYTF.

This sequence joins TRBV19 and TRBJ1-6; 9 bases match TRBD1. CDR1 and CDR2 from the germline V gene are LNHDA and SQIVND (reference sequence). The CDR3 runs to 17 residues. V trimming: 4 bases; J trimming: 6 bases; junction bases outside the gene matches: 10. CDR3 sequence reads: CASSTRQGGAFNSPLHF. DNA for the CDR3: TGTGCCAGTAGTACCCGACAGGGGGGGGCGTTTAATTCACCCCTCCACTTT.

Comment on this clone: At one end the junction does not follow the germline gene, possibly because of a read error. CDR3 amino acids: CAISRVAGGVGDTQYF. The CDR3 nucleotides read TGCGCCATCAGCAGAGTAGCGGGAGGGGTGGGAGATACGCAGTATTTT. This chain links TRBV4-1 with TRBJ2-3, with 11 bases identical to TRBD2. The germline gives CDR1 MGHRA, CDR2 YSYEKL. CDR3 length: 16 residues.

The chain joins TRBV30 to TRBJ2-7; D is unresolved. The V end was cut by 5 bases, the J end by 5 bases, with 10 bases between. This CDR3 spans 11 amino acids. CDR1 is GTSNPN and CDR2 is SVGIG in the germline V gene (reference sequence). Here the CDR3 reads CAWGGRDEQYV. As DNA, the CDR3 is TGTGCCTGGGGTGGAAGGGACGAGCAGTACGTC.

This clone was observed a handful of times. J is TRBJ1-5 and V is TRBV23-1; D is uncertain. TRBV23-1 falls under the ORF class, with uncertain function. With 1 base removed from V and 7 bases from J, the gap between germline ends came to 11 bases. The CDR3 runs 14 residues. CDR3 in DNA: TGCGCCAGCAGTCAATGCCCTTGTGGACAGCCCCAGCATTTT. Translated, it gives CASSQCPCGQPQHF.

The rearrangement links TRBV5-6 to TRBJ1-1; D gene ambiguous. This CDR3 comprises 12 residues. V shed 3 bases and J shed 7 bases, with 10 bases lying between them. CDR1 and CDR2 (germline): SGHDT, YYEEEE. The CDR3, as DNA: TGTGCCAGCAGCTCGTGGGAAGGTGAAGCTTTCTTT. Its protein is CASSSWEGEAFF.

The rearrangement uses TRBV19 and TRBJ1-2, with D perhaps TRBD1 (5 bases). Per germline, CDR1 LNHDA and CDR2 SQIVND (reference sequence). The length of the CDR3 is 13 residues. Trimming took off 5 bases at V and 5 bases at J, with 12 bases between the two ends. The CDR3 sequence is CASSAGTLYGYTF. The CDR3, as DNA: TGTGCCAGTAGTGCCGGGACTCTATATGGCTACACCTTC. The complete variable domain, with remaining parts taken from reference TRBV19 and TRBJ1-2, reads DGGITQSPKYLFRKEGQNVTLSCEQNLNHDAMYWYRQDPGQGLRLIYYSQIVNDFQKGDIAEGYSVSREKKESFPLTVTSAQKNPTAFYLCASSAGTLYGYTFGSGTRLTVV.

The chain recombines TRBV10-3 with TRBJ2-3; D is unresolved. Germline V gene lookup returns CDR1 ENHRY and CDR2 SYGVKD. V gave up 3 bases and J gave up 0 bases, with 10 bases separating them. CDR3 length: 15 amino acids. This CDR3 reads CAISDKQTSTDTQYF. DNA of the CDR3: TGTGCCATCAGTGACAAACAGACTAGCACAGATACGCAGTATTTT.

This chain joins TRBV6-5 and TRBJ2-3, with TRBD2 matching 10 bases. Looked up from germline, CDR1 is MNHEY and CDR2 is SVGAGI. Trimming removed 4 bases from V and 6 bases from J; junction bases left unmatched: 4. CDR3 length equals 14 residues. CDR3 region: CASSSPGLADTQYF. The CDR3 nucleotides are TGTGCCAGCAGTTCGCCGGGACTAGCGGATACGCAGTATTTT.

The gene calls are TRBV2 and TRBJ2-5; 7 nucleotides line up with TRBD1. The CDR3 totals 15 residues. Trimming cost V 6 bases and J 5 bases; bases outside gene matches: 12. The germline V gene encodes CDR1 SNHLY and CDR2 FYNNEI. For the CDR3, the DNA is TGTGCCAGCAGGGTAACTAACGGACAGGTGGAGACCCAGTACTTC. Translated: CASRVTNGQVETQYF. Together with reference TRBV2 and TRBJ2-5, the CDR3 gives the full variable domain: EPEVTQTPSHQVTQMGQEVILRCVPISNHLYFYWYRQILGQKVEFLVSFYNNEISEKSEIFDDQFSVERPDGSNFTLKIRSTKLEDSAMYFCASRVTNGQVETQYFGPGTRLLVL.

V and J are TRBV7-9 and TRBJ2-1; 10 positions match TRBD2. Per germline, CDR1 SEHNR and CDR2 FQNEAQ (reference sequence). The CDR3 length is 19 residues. With V trimmed by 1 base and J by 7 bases, 16 bases remained unmatched. In DNA, the CDR3 is TGTGCCAGCAGCTTAGAAGGATGGGAAAGCGGGAGGGCCCGGAATGAGCAGTTCTTC. Translated, it gives CASSLEGWESGRARNEQFF. The variable domain in full, with the rest retrieved from reference TRBV7-9 and TRBJ2-1, is DTGVSQNPRHKITKRGQNVTFRCDPISEHNRLYWYRQTLGQGPEFLTYFQNEAQLEKSRLLSDRFSAERPKGSFSTLEIQRTEQGDSAMYLCASSLEGWESGRARNEQFFGPGTRLTVL.

This chain joins TRBV18 and TRBJ2-3; 9 positions agree with TRBD1. The CDR3 sequence is 13 residues long. The trim removed 3 bases at V and 7 bases at J, leaving 2 bases unmatched. Germline CDR1 KGHSH, CDR2 LQKENI. CDR3 sequence: CASSPTGGYTQYF. CDR3 bases: TGTGCCAGCTCACCGACAGGGGGGTATACGCAGTATTTT.

The chain has TRBV2 and TRBJ2-7; 8 nucleotides align to TRBD1. From germline, CDR1 is SNHLY and CDR2 FYNNEI. V shed 6 bases, J shed 5 bases, and the junction held 12 bases outside the gene matches. The CDR3 is 15 amino acids. The CDR3 DNA sequence: TGTGCCAGCAGGACTCAGGGGAGACAGGGGCACGAGCAGTACTTC. It codes for CASRTQGRQGHEQYF.

This chain connects TRBV18 to TRBJ2-3; 7 bases agree with TRBD2. V was pared by 0 bases and J by 5 bases, with 8 bases of the junction left unmatched. CDR1 is KGHSH, CDR2 LQKENI, per germline. This CDR3 contains 16 residues. CDR3 sequence reads: CASSPPVGSGKDTQYF. The DNA for the CDR3 is TGTGCCAGCTCACCACCGGTCGGAAGCGGGAAAGATACGCAGTATTTT.

This sequence joins TRBV18 and TRBJ2-3; 12 positions match TRBD2. The CDR3 totals 16 residues. The germline V gene has CDR1 KGHSH and CDR2 LQKENI. V lost 6 bases and J lost 3; bases outside the gene matches: 7. The CDR3 nucleotides read TGTGCCAGCTCCCCTAGCGGGAGGGCCTGGACAGATACGCAGTATTTT. This sequence encodes CASSPSGRAWTDTQYF.